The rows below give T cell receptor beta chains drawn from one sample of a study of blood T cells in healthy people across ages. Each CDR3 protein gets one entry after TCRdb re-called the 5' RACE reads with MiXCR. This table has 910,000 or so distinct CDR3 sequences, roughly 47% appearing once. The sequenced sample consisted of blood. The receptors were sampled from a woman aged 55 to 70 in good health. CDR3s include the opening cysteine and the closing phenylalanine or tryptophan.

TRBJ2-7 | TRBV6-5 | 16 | CASRARDPQGGYEQYF
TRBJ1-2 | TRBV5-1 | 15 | CASRGQAGTNYGYTF
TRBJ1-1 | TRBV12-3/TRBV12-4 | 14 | CASSLRDDGTEAFF
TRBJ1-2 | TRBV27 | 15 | CASSLWAGGMGGYTF
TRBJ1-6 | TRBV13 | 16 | CASNLKQGFYNSPLHF
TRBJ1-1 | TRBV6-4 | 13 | CASGFGRDTEAFF
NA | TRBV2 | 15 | CASSEGDRRSYEQYF
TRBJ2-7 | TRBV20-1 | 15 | CSARDGGQWSYEQYF
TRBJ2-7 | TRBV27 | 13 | CASSWNRDYEQYF
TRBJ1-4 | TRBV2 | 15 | CASRSQGVVGEKLFF
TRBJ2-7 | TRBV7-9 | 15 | CASSLAAGGPDEQYF
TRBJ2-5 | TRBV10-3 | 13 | CAIRPAGGETQYF
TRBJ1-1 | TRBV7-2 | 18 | CASSLVGRHGSSNTEAFF
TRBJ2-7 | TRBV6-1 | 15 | CASSETRGSSYEQYF
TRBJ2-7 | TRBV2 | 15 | CASSEAPFSSYEQYF
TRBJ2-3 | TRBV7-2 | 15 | CASSLVGGGRDTQYF
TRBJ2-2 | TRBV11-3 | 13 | CASSLDRVGELFF
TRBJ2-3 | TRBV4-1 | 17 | CASSAPPGRRNTDTQYF
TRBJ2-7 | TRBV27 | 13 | CASSWGLSREQYF
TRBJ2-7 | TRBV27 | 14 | CASSPTDRVYEQYF
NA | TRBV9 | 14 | CASSGSGRGYEQYF
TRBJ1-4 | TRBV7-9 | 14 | CASSDDRGQEKLFF
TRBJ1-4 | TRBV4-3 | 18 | CASSQDRDDRDSPEKLFF
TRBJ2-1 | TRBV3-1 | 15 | CAGSQRSGQGNEQFF
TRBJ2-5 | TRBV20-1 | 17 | CSASSPRSSKFQETQYF
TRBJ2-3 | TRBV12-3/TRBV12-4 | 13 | CASRSGLSDTQYF
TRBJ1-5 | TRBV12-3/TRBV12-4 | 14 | CASSFQVRGQPQHF
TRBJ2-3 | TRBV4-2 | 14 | CASKTSGGTDTQYF
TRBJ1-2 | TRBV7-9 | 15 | CASSDEPQGLYGYTF
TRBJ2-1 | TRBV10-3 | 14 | CATRTSGSEGEQFF
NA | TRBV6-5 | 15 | CASGRRGTGTYEQYF
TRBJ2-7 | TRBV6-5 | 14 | CASSYTSGSSEQYF
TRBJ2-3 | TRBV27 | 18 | CASSLPPYRPSSTDTQYF
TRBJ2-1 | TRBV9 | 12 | CASSDRYNEQFF
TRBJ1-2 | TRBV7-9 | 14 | CASSLGQGDYGYTF
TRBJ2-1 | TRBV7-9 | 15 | CASSLMAGGRNEQFF
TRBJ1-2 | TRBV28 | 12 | CASSLQSRGYTF
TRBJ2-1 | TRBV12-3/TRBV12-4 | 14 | CASSPPGLENEQFF
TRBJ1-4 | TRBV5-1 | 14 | CASSFMGTNEKLFF
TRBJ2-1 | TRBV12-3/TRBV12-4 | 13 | CASRRGGGGEQFF
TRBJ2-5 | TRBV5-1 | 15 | CASKTMGQGGETQYF
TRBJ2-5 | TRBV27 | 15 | CASSSRTGSLETQYF
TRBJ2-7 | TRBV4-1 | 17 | CASSQDPGTSGHYEQYF
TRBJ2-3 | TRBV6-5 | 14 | CATRRTGGADTRYF
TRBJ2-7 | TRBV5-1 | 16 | CASSLVAQGGSYEQYF
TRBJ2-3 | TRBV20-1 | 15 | CSARAASGRGDTQYF
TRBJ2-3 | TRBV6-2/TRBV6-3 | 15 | CASSYSAGGWDTQYF
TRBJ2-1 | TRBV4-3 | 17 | CASSQSQKARLNNEQFF
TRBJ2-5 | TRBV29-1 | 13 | CSVVGLSKETQYF
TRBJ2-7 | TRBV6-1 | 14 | CASRGTGELNEQYF
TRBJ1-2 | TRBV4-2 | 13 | CASSQDRDFGYTF
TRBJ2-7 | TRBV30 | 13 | CAWREGDSYEQYF
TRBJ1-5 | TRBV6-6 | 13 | CAGSYSLDQPQHF